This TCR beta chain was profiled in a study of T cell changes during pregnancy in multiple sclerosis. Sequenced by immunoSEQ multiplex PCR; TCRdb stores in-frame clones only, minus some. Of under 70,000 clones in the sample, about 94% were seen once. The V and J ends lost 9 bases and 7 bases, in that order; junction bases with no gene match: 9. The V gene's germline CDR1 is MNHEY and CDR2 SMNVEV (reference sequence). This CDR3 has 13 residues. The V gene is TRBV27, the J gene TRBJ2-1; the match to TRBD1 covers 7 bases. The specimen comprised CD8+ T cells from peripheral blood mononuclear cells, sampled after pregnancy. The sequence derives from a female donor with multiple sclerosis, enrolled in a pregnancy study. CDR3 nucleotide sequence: TGTGCCAGTAACAGGGGAATAGGGAATGAGCAGTTCTTC. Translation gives CASNRGIGNEQFF.